The present T cell receptor (beta chain) was sequenced within a study of OX40 agonist ivuxolimab in advanced cancers. Study findings and constraints: Compared with CD4+, CD8+ T cells on average had more expanded clones.

This CDR3 region has 15 residues. Germline V gene lookup returns CDR1 MGHRA and CDR2 YSYEKL. The junction had 12 bases not matched to a gene; V was cut back by 10 bases and J by 2 bases. This clone was observed once. What it recognizes is unknown. Using immunoSEQ multiplex PCR, the repertoire was profiled, and TCRdb retains in-frame clones only, with some absent. Of roughly 14,000 clones in the sample, about four fifths were seen once. This clonotype was sampled from an adult with an advanced solid tumor such as melanoma, head and neck, liver or kidney cancer. The sample consisted of CD4+ or CD8+ T cells sorted from blood, taken in a trial of the OX40 agonist ivuxolimab. V and J are TRBV4-1 and TRBJ2-5, with TRBD2 identical over 8 bases. The CDR3 spells CAITCFSGGQETQYF. The CDR3 DNA sequence: TGCGCCATCACTTGCTTCAGCGGGGGTCAAGAGACCCAGTACTTC.